This TCR beta chain comes out of a study of blood T cell repertoires in COVID-19. Overall study: Acute-phase and convalescent COVID-19 samples originated in the United States, Italy and Spain. In each case, the material was cDNA or gDNA derived from T cells, B-cell-depleted T cells, or PBMCs.

Study processing details: Estimates of nucleated cell counts were drawn from the amplification of reference gene primers. Here immunoSEQ multiplex PCR was the method, and the copy in TCRdb shows in-frame clones only, minus some. V, J and clone size derive from that table, while D and trimming were established from the DNA sequence. The table shows 150,000 to 200,000 clones, with 90% occurring only once. The CDR3 is made up of 17 amino acids. Germline assignment: CDR1 MGHDK and CDR2 SYGVNS. With 0 bases clipped from V and 4 bases from J, the junction kept 11 bases outside the gene matches. The specimen sequenced was peripheral blood. The source of this sequence is a man in his 60s with active or convalescent COVID-19. V gene TRBV25-1 combines with J gene TRBJ1-1; 7 nucleotides agree with TRBD1. CDR3 loop: CASSEYIPDRVGTEAFF. The CDR3 DNA follows: TGTGCCAGCAGTGAATATATCCCCGACAGGGTTGGCACTGAAGCTTTCTTT.